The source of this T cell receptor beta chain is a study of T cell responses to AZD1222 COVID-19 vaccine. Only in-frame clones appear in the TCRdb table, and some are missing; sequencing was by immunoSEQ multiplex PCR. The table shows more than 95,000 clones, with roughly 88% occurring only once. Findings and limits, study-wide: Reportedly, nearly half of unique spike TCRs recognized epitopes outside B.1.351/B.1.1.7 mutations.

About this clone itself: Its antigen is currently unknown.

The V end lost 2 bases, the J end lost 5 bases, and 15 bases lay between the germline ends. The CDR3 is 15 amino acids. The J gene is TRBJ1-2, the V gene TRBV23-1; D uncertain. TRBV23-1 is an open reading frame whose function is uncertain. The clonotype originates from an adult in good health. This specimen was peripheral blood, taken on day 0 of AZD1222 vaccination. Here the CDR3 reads CASSQISSPGYGYTF. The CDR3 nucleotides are TGCGCCAGCAGTCAAATTTCATCCCCGGGTTATGGCTACACCTTC.